The 4 T cell receptor beta chains below all came from one sample that was sequenced in a study of cytomegalovirus exposure and HLA in healthy donors. Sequencing used immunoSEQ multiplex PCR; TCRdb keeps in-frame clones, though not all of them. Of around 70,000 clones in the sample, approximately 94% were seen once. Sequenced sample: PBMCs. These TCRs come from a woman in her late teens or twenties in good health and CMV-seropositive.

The chain has TRBV29-1 and TRBJ2-7, with D unresolved. Germline V gene data show CDR1 as SQVTM and CDR2 as ANQGSEA. There are 13 residues in the CDR3. Trimming removed 4 bases from V and 5 bases from J, with 15 bases in between. CDR3 nucleotides: TGCAGCGTTGGTAGTGGGCTGCTGAACGAGCAGTACTTC. Its translation is CSVGSGLLNEQYF.

The V gene is TRBV4-2, the J gene TRBJ1-3, with no clear D. There are 16 residues in the CDR3. CDR1 and CDR2 from the germline V gene are LGHNA and YNFKEQ. V lost 1 base and J 4 bases, leaving 14 bases between the germline ends. The CDR3 sequence: CASSQVDARSGNTIYF. The DNA for the CDR3 is TGTGCCAGCAGCCAAGTAGACGCCAGGTCAGGAAACACCATATATTTT.

V and J are TRBV7-7 and TRBJ1-5; D gene ambiguous. The V gene's germline CDR1 is SSHAT and CDR2 FNYEAQ (reference sequence). Trimming pared 1 base from V and 4 bases from J, leaving 5 bases between. The CDR3 covers 13 residues. The CDR3 spells CASSLDRNQPQHF. Here the CDR3 DNA reads TGTGCCAGCAGCTTAGACCGGAATCAGCCCCAGCATTTT.

This clone has only one observation. The CDR3 region is CATRTKGDQPQHF. In DNA, the CDR3 is TGTGCCACTCGGACCAAAGGGGATCAGCCCCAGCATTTT. The chain links TRBV10-3 to TRBJ1-5, with D maybe TRBD1 (5 bases). Germline CDR1 and CDR2: ENHRY and SYGVKD. CDR3 size: 13 residues. With 10 bases removed from V and 5 bases from J, the gap between germline ends came to 15 bases.